The T cell receptor (beta chain) described here comes from a study of T cell repertoires in cytomegalovirus infection. MiXCR, applied by TCRdb to the reads, yields one record per CDR3 protein. Altogether about 400,000 distinct CDR3 sequences are present, around 18% being singletons, with the ten largest covering 7.5% to 9.5%. V was trimmed by 2 bases and J by 6 bases, leaving 5 bases between them. Germline assignment: CDR1 MRHNA and CDR2 SNTAGT. The CDR3 runs 11 residues. This clonotype was seen a few times. V usage is TRBV6-4 and J usage is TRBJ2-7; D gene uncertain. Input material: PBMCs. The receptor comes from a human donor in good health (CMV status not recorded). Some clones in this sample may be carry-over from other donors' samples. For the CDR3, the DNA is TGTGCCAGCAGTGACAGGTGCGAGCAGTACTTC. It codes for CASSDRCEQYF.